This is a list of T cell receptor beta chains from one sample in a study of cytomegalovirus exposure and HLA in healthy donors. Using immunoSEQ multiplex PCR, the repertoire was profiled, and TCRdb retains in-frame clones only, with some absent. Of roughly 110,000 clones detected, over 65% appear once; the ten largest clones hold about 5%. Specimen: PBMCs. These receptors were collected from a woman under 40 in good health and CMV-seropositive. The CDR3 runs from the conserved cysteine through the conserved F or W. Each record gives: V gene, D gene, J gene, CDR3 length, clone size, CDR3 DNA, CDR3 protein. The D gene is left open where the match is weak. The size field is filled for only some rows; it gives once, few, many or a size class.

>TRBV30|-|TRBJ1-1|12|-
TGTGCCTGGAGTTTTACCGGGACTGAAGCTTTCTTT
CAWSFTGTEAFF
>TRBV10-3|TRBD2|TRBJ2-1|15|-
TGTGCCATCAGTGAGGGGGGGGGACTCATGAATGAGCAGTTCTTC
CAISEGGGLMNEQFF
>TRBV5-1|-|TRBJ2-3|17|few
TGCGCCAGCAGCTTGGTACCTCAGGGTCTGAGGACAGATACGCAGTATTTT
CASSLVPQGLRTDTQYF
>TRBV7-8|-|TRBJ2-1|12|-
TGTGCCAGCAGCTTAGTTAACAATGAGCAGTTCTTC
CASSLVNNEQFF
>TRBV4-1|-|TRBJ1-5|16|-
TGCGCCAGCAGCCAAGGTATGTCGGTAAGCAATCAGCCCCAGCATTTT
CASSQGMSVSNQPQHF
>TRBV5-1|-|TRBJ2-5|14|-
TGCGCCAGCAGCTTGGGGGTACAGTCGGAGACCCAGTACTTC
CASSLGVQSETQYF
>TRBV4-1|-|TRBJ2-5|15|-
TGCGCCAGCAGCCAAGAGAGATTCACCCAAGAGACCCAGTACTTC
CASSQERFTQETQYF
>TRBV10-1|TRBD1|TRBJ1-2|14|-
TGCGCCAGTCGGACAGGGGATAGGAACTATGGCTACACCTTC
CASRTGDRNYGYTF
>TRBV2|-|TRBJ2-7|13|-
TGTGTTTGCAAGGAGGAGACGGCCTACGAGCAGTACTTC
CVCKEETAYEQYF
>TRBV7-9|TRBD1|TRBJ2-7|14|-
TGTGCCAGCAGCTTTCAGGGACAGGGGAGCGAGCAGTACTTC
CASSFQGQGSEQYF
>TRBV2|TRBD1|TRBJ2-7|13|-
TGTGCCAGCAGTGAATTGGGACAGGGAGAACAGTACTTC
CASSELGQGEQYF
>TRBV7-9|TRBD1|TRBJ1-2|16|-
TGTTCCAGCAGCTTAGTAGTCCCGACAGGGCTGGACGGCTACACCTTC
CSSSLVVPTGLDGYTF
>TRBV5-1|TRBD1|TRBJ2-7|13|-
TGCGCCAGCAGCCCTGACAGGGGCTACGAGCAGTACTTC
CASSPDRGYEQYF
>TRBV5-1|TRBD2|TRBJ2-3|15|-
TGCGCCAGCAGCTGGACGGGGGGACTGTCAGATACGCAGTATTTT
CASSWTGGLSDTQYF
>TRBV13|TRBD2|TRBJ2-7|14|-
TGTGCCAGCAGCGCCCGGACTAGGACCTACGAGCAGTACTTC
CASSARTRTYEQYF
>TRBV7-9|TRBD1|TRBJ1-2|14|-
TGTGCCAGCAGCTTAACAGGGGGAGGGTATGGCTACACCTTC
CASSLTGGGYGYTF
>TRBV30|TRBD1|TRBJ1-4|14|-
TGTGCCTGGAGTTTAAACAGGGGCGCGGAAAAACTGTTTTTT
CAWSLNRGAEKLFF
>TRBV5-4|TRBD1|TRBJ2-2|16|once
TGTGCCAGCAGCTTGACAGGGGGTCGTTTCCCCGGGGAGCTGTTTTTT
CASSLTGGRFPGELFF
>TRBV19|TRBD2|TRBJ2-7|14|-
TGTGCCAGTAGTGTCAGCGGGAGAGACTACGAGCAGTACTTC
CASSVSGRDYEQYF
>TRBV30|TRBD1|TRBJ1-2|13|-
TGTGCCTGGAGTTTAGGGGGCCCCTATGGCTACACCTTC
CAWSLGGPYGYTF
>TRBV10-3|-|TRBJ2-5|13|few
TGTGCCATCAGTGTTGGGCAGCAAGAGACCCAGTACTTC
CAISVGQQETQYF
>TRBV5-4|TRBD2|TRBJ2-7|16|-
TGTGCCAGCAGCTTGGGACTAGCGGGGGTAAACTACGAGCAGTACTTC
CASSLGLAGVNYEQYF
>TRBV2|TRBD1|TRBJ1-1|18|-
TGTGCCAGCAGCGGCGCAGACAGGGAGATAGACTGGTTCACTGAAGCTTTCTTT
CASSGADREIDWFTEAFF
>TRBV5-1|-|TRBJ1-1|15|-
TGCGCCAGCAGCTTGGAAGAGGCGCGGGGAACTGAAGCTTTCTTT
CASSLEEARGTEAFF
>TRBV27|TRBD1|TRBJ1-2|15|-
TGTGCCAGCAGTCCCCGCGCGGGACAGGGTTATGGCTACACCTTC
CASSPRAGQGYGYTF
>TRBV6-1|-|TRBJ1-1|12|few
TGTGCCAGCAGTGCGGGACTCACTGAAGCTTTCTTT
CASSAGLTEAFF
>TRBV2|-|TRBJ2-7|16|-
TGTGCCAGCAGGGGGCCCCCGGACAGTATCTCCTACGAGCAGTACTTC
CASRGPPDSISYEQYF
>TRBV19|-|TRBJ1-4|12|-
TGTGCCATACGGCCCAGCGCTGAAAAACTGTTTTTT
CAIRPSAEKLFF
>TRBV6-5|-|TRBJ1-1|13|few
TGTGCCAGCAGTTATCAGAAGAACACTGAAGCTTTCTTT
CASSYQKNTEAFF